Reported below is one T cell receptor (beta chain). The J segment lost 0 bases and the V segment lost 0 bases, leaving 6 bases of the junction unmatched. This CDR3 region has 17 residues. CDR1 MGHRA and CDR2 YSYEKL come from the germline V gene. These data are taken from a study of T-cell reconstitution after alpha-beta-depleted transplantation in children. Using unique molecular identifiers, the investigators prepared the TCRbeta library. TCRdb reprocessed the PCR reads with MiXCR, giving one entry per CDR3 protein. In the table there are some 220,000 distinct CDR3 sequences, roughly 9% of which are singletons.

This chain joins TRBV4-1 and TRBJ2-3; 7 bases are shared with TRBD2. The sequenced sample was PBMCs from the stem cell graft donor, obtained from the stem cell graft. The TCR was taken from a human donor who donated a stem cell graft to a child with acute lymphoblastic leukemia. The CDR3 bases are TGCGCCAGCAGCCAAGATCAGACTAGCTCGAGCACAGATACGCAGTATTTT. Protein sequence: CASSQDQTSSSTDTQYF.